This TCR beta chain was documented in a study of T cells in localized non-small cell lung cancer. As concerns this clone: Antigen specificity is unknown.

Trimming removed 4 bases from V and 6 bases from J; junction bases left unmatched: 9. The CDR3 is 15 residues long. Germline values: CDR1 SGHNT, CDR2 YYREEE (reference sequence). Study outcomes and limitations: Multi-region tumor sequencing was not done, so intratumor heterogeneity could not be excluded.

This table comes from immunoSEQ multiplex PCR, and its TCRdb copy is limited to in-frame clones, with some not included. The sample consists of some 30,000 clones, about nine tenths of them appearing once. The sequence was obtained from a man aged 40 to 69 with stage II lung adenocarcinoma. The genes are TRBV5-4 and TRBJ2-3; 9 bases match TRBD2. The sample consisted of PBMCs, taken before any cancer treatment. This CDR3 is CASSMVAGAGDTQYF. The CDR3 coding sequence is TGTGCCAGCAGCATGGTAGCGGGAGCGGGGGATACGCAGTATTTT.